The entry that follows covers one TCR beta chain sequence. This entry is derived from a study of T cell changes during pregnancy in multiple sclerosis. The CDR3 runs 15 residues. Germline assignment: CDR1 SGHVS and CDR2 FQNEAQ. V lost 5 bases and J 4 bases, leaving 15 bases between the germline ends. Produced via immunoSEQ multiplex PCR; TCRdb's table is partial and in-frame only. The sample holds around 57,000 clones, approximately 92% seen once. Here the sequenced sample was CD4+ T cells from peripheral blood mononuclear cells, taken after pregnancy. The TCR comes from a female donor in good health, enrolled as a control in a pregnancy study. The rearrangement links TRBV7-8 to TRBJ1-3, with D perhaps TRBD1 (5 bases). The CDR3: CASSVPSGSGNTIYF. As DNA, the CDR3 is TGTGCCAGCAGCGTCCCATCAGGGTCCGGAAACACCATATATTTT.